This T cell receptor beta chain originates from a study of a mutant IDH1 vaccine in newly diagnosed glioma. The time point here: week 5, during vaccination. Doses of 300 ug of mutant IDH1 20-mer peptide were given with topical imiquimod. Regarding this clone: What it recognizes is unknown.

The CDR3 is 13 residues long. Germline CDR1 reads SNHLY; CDR2 reads FYNNEI. The V and J ends lost 1 base and 5 bases respectively, with 6 bases between them. This table comes from immunoSEQ multiplex PCR, and its TCRdb copy is limited to in-frame clones, with some not included. The table includes about 38,000 clones, 81% detected once. The TCR sequence derives from a man aged 45-60 years with glioma. Sequences were derived from PBMCs, sampled from a glioma patient whose treatment included an IDH1 peptide vaccine. The chain recombines TRBV2 with TRBJ2-1; no definite D call. Written as DNA, the CDR3 is TGTGCCAGCAGTGAAGGGTCTAACAATGAGCAGTTCTTC. Its translation: CASSEGSNNEQFF.